Shown below are 25 T cell receptor beta chains from a single sample sequenced in a study of OX40 agonist ivuxolimab in advanced cancers. Clones were sequenced by immunoSEQ multiplex PCR, and TCRdb holds only the in-frame ones, with some missing. The table includes 62,000 or so clones, around nine tenths detected once. The specimen was CD4+ or CD8+ T cells sorted from blood, collected in a trial of the OX40 agonist ivuxolimab. The receptors originated from an adult with an advanced solid tumor such as melanoma, head and neck, liver or kidney cancer.

V is TRBV28 and J is TRBJ2-3; D call uncertain. CDR1 is MDHEN and CDR2 is SYDVKM in the germline V gene. Trimming removed 3 bases at V and 9 bases at J, with 10 bases between. The CDR3 spans 12 residues. CDR3 DNA: TGTGCCAGCAGTTTTTCCCAGAGGACGCAGTATTTT. This codes for CASSFSQRTQYF. The whole variable domain, filled in from reference TRBV28 and TRBJ2-3, reads DVKVTQSSRYLVKRTGEKVFLECVQDMDHENMFWYRQDPGLGLRLIYFSYDVKMKEKGDIPEGYSVSREKKERFSLILESASTNQTSMYLCASSFSQRTQYFGPGTRLTVL.

The gene calls are TRBV5-4 and TRBJ2-7; D unclear. V was pared by 0 bases and J by 1 base, with 5 bases between. The germline V gene has CDR1 SGHNT and CDR2 YYREEE (reference sequence). This CDR3 contains 13 residues. As DNA, the CDR3 is TGTGCCAGCAGCTTGGTAGAATCCTACGAGCAGTACTTC. It specifies CASSLVESYEQYF. Combining the CDR3 with reference TRBV5-4 and TRBJ2-7 gives the whole variable domain ETGVTQSPTHLIKTRGQQVTLRCSSQSGHNTVSWYQQALGQGPQFIFQYYREEENGRGNFPPRFSGLQFPNYSSELNVNALELDDSALYLCASSLVESYEQYFGPGTRLTVT.

V gene TRBV5-6 combines with J gene TRBJ2-3; 8 bases fit TRBD2. This CDR3 contains 17 residues. Losses at the gene ends were 3 bases for V and 3 bases for J; bases not matched to a gene: 12. Germline loops: CDR1 SGHDT, CDR2 YYEEEE. The DNA of the CDR3 is TGTGCCAGCAGCTCGCCTACTAGCGGAGGACGAACAGATACGCAGTATTTT. This gives the protein CASSSPTSGGRTDTQYF.

This chain links TRBV7-9 with TRBJ2-3; D is ambiguous. Germline V lookup: CDR1 SEHNR, CDR2 FQNEAQ (reference sequence). There are 12 residues in the CDR3. V was trimmed by 5 bases and J by 6 bases, leaving 9 bases between them. In DNA, the CDR3 is TGTGCCAGCAGCCCGCACGGGGATACGCAGTATTTT. It is translated as CASSPHGDTQYF. Looking up the rest from reference TRBV7-9 and TRBJ2-3 gives the full variable domain: DTGVSQNPRHKITKRGQNVTFRCDPISEHNRLYWYRQTLGQGPEFLTYFQNEAQLEKSRLLSDRFSAERPKGSFSTLEIQRTEQGDSAMYLCASSPHGDTQYFGPGTRLTVL.

The V gene is TRBV27, the J gene TRBJ1-5, with D uncertain. This CDR3 is 13 amino acids long. V lost 6 bases and J 0 bases, leaving 6 bases between the germline ends. The germline V gene has CDR1 MNHEY and CDR2 SMNVEV (reference sequence). CDR3 loop: CASRFTSNQPQHF. CDR3 nucleotides: TGTGCCAGCAGGTTTACTAGCAATCAGCCCCAGCATTTT.

The gene calls are TRBV6-1 and TRBJ2-7, with D uncertain. Trimming removed 3 bases from V and 3 bases from J, with 9 bases in between. This CDR3 comprises 13 residues. The germline V gene encodes CDR1 MNHNS and CDR2 SASEGT. CDR3 in DNA: TGTGCCAGCAGTGATGGGCTGAACTACGAGCAGTACTTC. It encodes CASSDGLNYEQYF.

This clone showed up just once. The rearrangement links TRBV18 to TRBJ1-1, with 10 positions matching TRBD1. The CDR3 consists of 17 residues. The V segment lost 4 bases and the J segment 4 bases; nucleotides outside the gene matches: 12. Per the germline V gene, CDR1 is KGHSH and CDR2 is LQKENI. CDR3 residues: CASSLTGGAGLLTEAFF. Here the CDR3 DNA reads TGTGCCAGCTCACTGACAGGGGGCGCGGGGTTGCTCACTGAAGCTTTCTTT.

The chain is built from TRBV11-3 and TRBJ2-3; D remains unclear. This CDR3 has 15 amino acids. The germline V gene has CDR1 SGHNT and CDR2 YENEEA. V lost 6 bases to trimming and J lost 1 base, with 14 bases between them. CDR3 DNA: TGTGCCAGCAGTCCCGCTTTTGGCGGCACAGATACGCAGTATTTT. Amino acid sequence: CASSPAFGGTDTQYF.

The chain carries TRBV5-1 and TRBJ1-5; 8 bases align to TRBD1. The CDR3 length is 16 residues. With V trimmed by 3 bases and J by 2 bases, 7 bases remained unmatched. The germline V gene encodes CDR1 SGHRS and CDR2 YFSETQ. CDR3 protein: CASSYGQGDGNQPQHF. Here the CDR3 DNA reads TGCGCCAGCAGCTACGGACAGGGCGACGGCAATCAGCCCCAGCATTTT.

The J gene is TRBJ2-7, the V gene TRBV2, with D perhaps matching TRBD2 (5 bases). The CDR3 consists of 12 residues. Germline V gene lookup returns CDR1 SNHLY and CDR2 FYNNEI. The germline V and J ends were trimmed by 5 bases and 3 bases, with 8 bases remaining between them. CDR3 sequence: CASSNRDYEQYF. The DNA for the CDR3 is TGTGCCAGCAGTAACCGGGACTACGAGCAGTACTTC.

This clone is labeled as medium-sized. V is TRBV4-1 and J is TRBJ1-1, with D perhaps matching TRBD1 (6 bases). The CDR3 covers 17 residues. V lost 4 bases and J 4 bases, leaving 22 bases between the germline ends. The germline CDR1 and CDR2 sequences are MGHRA and YSYEKL. The CDR3 here is CASSPLRFTTGSTEAFF. Here the CDR3 DNA reads TGCGCCAGCAGCCCGCTCCGATTCACCACAGGGAGCACTGAAGCTTTCTTT.

The J gene is TRBJ1-4, the V gene TRBV6-6; D is possibly TRBD1 (6 bases). V was shortened by 6 bases and J by 0 bases, with 11 bases between the two germline ends. CDR1 MNHNY and CDR2 SVGAGI come from the germline V gene (reference sequence). The CDR3 is 15 amino acids. The CDR3, as DNA: TGTGCCAGCAGCGACAGGCGAGCAACTAATGAAAAACTGTTTTTT. Its protein product is CASSDRRATNEKLFF.

This chain connects TRBV7-2 to TRBJ2-7; unclear D gene. V shed 1 base and J shed 7 bases, with 11 bases lying between them. There are 13 residues in the CDR3. The germline V gene encodes CDR1 SGHTA and CDR2 FQGNSA. Here the CDR3 DNA reads TGTGCCAGCAGCTTAGATCGGAACAGAGAGCAGTACTTC. Its protein is CASSLDRNREQYF.

The chain is built from TRBV10-2 and TRBJ1-1, with D perhaps matching TRBD1 (5 bases). This CDR3 spans 13 amino acids. The ends were cut back, 2 bases at V and 5 bases at J, with 9 bases in the middle. CDR1 and CDR2 (germline): WSHSY, SAAADI. This CDR3 reads CASSEQGSTEAFF. In DNA, the CDR3 is TGCGCCAGCAGTGAGCAGGGTTCGACTGAAGCTTTCTTT.

The genes are TRBV19 and TRBJ2-2; 7 bases are a match to TRBD2. This CDR3 has 15 amino acids. Per germline, CDR1 LNHDA and CDR2 SQIVND (reference sequence). The V and J ends lost 7 bases and 5 bases, in that order; junction bases with no gene match: 10. The CDR3 here is CASTPKRGLTGELFF. In nucleotides, the CDR3 is TGTGCCAGTACCCCCAAGCGGGGCCTTACCGGGGAGCTGTTTTTT.

This clone was detected only once. The V gene is TRBV18, the J gene TRBJ2-7, with D perhaps matching TRBD1 (6 bases). With 6 bases removed from V and 6 bases from J, the gap between germline ends came to 18 bases. This CDR3 has 14 amino acids. Germline assignment: CDR1 KGHSH and CDR2 LQKENI. CDR3 nucleotides: TGTGCCAGCTCTCCCGGGACATCACTCGGCGAGCAGTACTTC. Its protein product is CASSPGTSLGEQYF.

This chain links TRBV15 with TRBJ2-1; 15 bases are a match to TRBD2. Unmatched junction bases numbered 8, after V lost 3 bases and J lost 8 bases. In germline, CDR1 is LNHNV, CDR2 YYDKDF (reference sequence). This CDR3 is 17 amino acids long. The CDR3 sequence: CATSSGLAGGKADEQFF. In nucleotides, the CDR3 is TGTGCCACCAGCAGTGGACTAGCGGGAGGGAAAGCAGATGAGCAGTTCTTC. Based on the CDR3 plus reference TRBV15 and TRBJ2-1, the full variable domain is DAMVIQNPRYQVTQFGKPVTLSCSQTLNHNVMYWYQQKSSQAPKLLFHYYDKDFNNEADTPDNFQSRRPNTSFCFLDIRSPGLGDTAMYLCATSSGLAGGKADEQFFGPGTRLTVL.

The table lists this clone with a few counts. This chain joins TRBV29-1 and TRBJ2-4, with 8 positions matching TRBD2. CDR1 and CDR2 (germline): SQVTM, ANQGSEA. The length of the CDR3 is 12 residues. J gave up 11 bases and V 6 bases, and 9 bases lay outside the gene matches. The CDR3 is CSVGLATSLQYF. The CDR3 coding sequence is TGCAGCGTAGGACTAGCCACCTCACTTCAGTACTTC.

As regards this clone: The sample carries other DNA sequences with the same CDR3. J is TRBJ1-2 and V is TRBV29-1; weak D call: TRBD1 (5 bases). CDR1 SQVTM and CDR2 ANQGSEA come from the germline V gene. V was pared by 6 bases and J by 2 bases, with 10 bases between. CDR3 length: 12 amino acids. As DNA, the CDR3 is TGCAGCGTAGGAGAGGGGAACTATGGCTACACCTTC. The encoded protein is CSVGEGNYGYTF. The whole variable domain, filled in from reference TRBV29-1 and TRBJ1-2, reads SAVISQKPSRDICQRGTSLTIQCQVDSQVTMMFWYRQQPGQSLTLIATANQGSEATYESGFVIDKFPISRPNLTFSTLTVSNMSPEDSSIYLCSVGEGNYGYTFGSGTRLTVV.

The J gene is TRBJ2-1, the V gene TRBV5-1; D is perhaps TRBD2 (5 bases). Germline assignment: CDR1 SGHRS and CDR2 YFSETQ. V lost 2 bases, J lost 9 bases, and 6 bases lay in between. CDR3 length: 11 amino acids. The chain's CDR3 is CASSFEGEQFF. The CDR3 DNA reads as TGCGCCAGCAGCTTTGAGGGTGAGCAGTTCTTC.

V gene TRBV27 combines with J gene TRBJ1-5; tentatively, D is TRBD1 (6 bases). Deletions cut 3 bases from V and 5 bases from J, with 8 bases between. Germline CDR1 is MNHEY and CDR2 is SMNVEV (reference sequence). This CDR3 comprises 13 residues. This CDR3 is CASSLTGDQPQHF. In nucleotides, the CDR3 is TGTGCCAGCAGTTTGACAGGCGATCAGCCCCAGCATTTT.

This clone was recorded once. The rearrangement links TRBV7-9 to TRBJ2-7; D is undetermined. V lost 1 base to trimming and J lost 6 bases, with 10 bases between them. From germline, CDR1 is SEHNR and CDR2 FQNEAQ (reference sequence). The CDR3 loop spans 13 amino acids. The DNA of the CDR3 is TGTGCCAGCAGCTTAGAGTGGTTTGGCGAGCAGTACTTC. Its translation: CASSLEWFGEQYF.

A single count supports this clone. The CDR3 is CATHLTSVYTNEQFF. CDR3 DNA: TGTGCCACCCACCTAACTAGCGTTTACACCAATGAGCAGTTCTTC. V usage is TRBV18 and J usage is TRBJ2-1, with 7 bases lining up with TRBD2. CDR3 length: 15 residues. CDR1 is KGHSH, CDR2 LQKENI, per germline. J gave up 6 bases and V 10 bases, and 15 bases lay outside the gene matches.

The chain carries TRBV27 and TRBJ2-5; TRBD1 matches at 7 bases. The CDR3 totals 14 residues. J was trimmed by 2 bases and V by 4 bases; bases with no gene match: 4. The V gene's germline CDR1 is MNHEY and CDR2 SMNVEV (reference sequence). The CDR3 bases are TGTGCCAGCAGTTCCCGGACAGGTCAAGAGACCCAGTACTTC. It yields the protein CASSSRTGQETQYF.

CDR3 residues: CASSFKTTSSYNEQFF. In DNA form, the CDR3 reads TGCGCCAGCAGCTTTAAGACTACTAGCTCCTACAATGAGCAGTTCTTC. The chain combines TRBV5-1 with TRBJ2-1; D perhaps matches TRBD2 (5 bases). The germline V and J ends were trimmed by 2 bases and 0 bases, with 12 bases remaining between them. The CDR3 is 16 amino acids. Germline assignment: CDR1 SGHRS and CDR2 YFSETQ.